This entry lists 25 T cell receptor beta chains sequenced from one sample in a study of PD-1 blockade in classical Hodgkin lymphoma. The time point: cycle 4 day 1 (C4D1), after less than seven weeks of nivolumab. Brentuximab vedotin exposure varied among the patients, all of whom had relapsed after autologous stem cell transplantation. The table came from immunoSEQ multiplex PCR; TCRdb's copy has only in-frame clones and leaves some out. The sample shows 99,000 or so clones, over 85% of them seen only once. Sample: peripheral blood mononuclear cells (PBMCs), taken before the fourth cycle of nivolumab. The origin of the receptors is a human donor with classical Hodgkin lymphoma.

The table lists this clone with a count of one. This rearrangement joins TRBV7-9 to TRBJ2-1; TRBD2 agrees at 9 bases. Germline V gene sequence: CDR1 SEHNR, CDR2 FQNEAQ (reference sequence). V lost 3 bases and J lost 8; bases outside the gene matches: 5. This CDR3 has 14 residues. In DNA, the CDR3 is TGTGCCAGCAGCTTTAGCGGGAGAAGCGATGAGCAGTTCTTC. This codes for CASSFSGRSDEQFF.

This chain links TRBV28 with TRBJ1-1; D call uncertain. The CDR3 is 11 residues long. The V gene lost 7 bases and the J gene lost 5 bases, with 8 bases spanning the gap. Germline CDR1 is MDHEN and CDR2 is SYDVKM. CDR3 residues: CASTFNTEAFF. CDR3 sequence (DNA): TGTGCCAGCACCTTTAATACTGAAGCTTTCTTT.

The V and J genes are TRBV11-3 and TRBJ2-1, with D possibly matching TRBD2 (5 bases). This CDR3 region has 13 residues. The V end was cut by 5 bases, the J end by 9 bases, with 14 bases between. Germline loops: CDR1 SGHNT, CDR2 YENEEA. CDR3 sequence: CASSQGPRGEQFF. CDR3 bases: TGTGCCAGCAGCCAAGGGCCTCGGGGTGAGCAGTTCTTC.

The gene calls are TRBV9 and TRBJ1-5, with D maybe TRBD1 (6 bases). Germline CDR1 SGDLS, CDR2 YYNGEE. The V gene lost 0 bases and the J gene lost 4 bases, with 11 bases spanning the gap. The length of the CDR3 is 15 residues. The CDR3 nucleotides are TGTGCCAGCAGCGTAGACGGGGGGCGGAATCAGCCCCAGCATTTT. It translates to CASSVDGGRNQPQHF.

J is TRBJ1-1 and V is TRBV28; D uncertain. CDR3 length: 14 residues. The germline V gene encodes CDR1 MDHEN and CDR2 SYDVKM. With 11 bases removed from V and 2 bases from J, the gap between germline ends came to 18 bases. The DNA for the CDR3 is TGTGCCTCATTAGCGGGCGGAGGTAACACTGAAGCTTTCTTT. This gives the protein CASLAGGGNTEAFF.

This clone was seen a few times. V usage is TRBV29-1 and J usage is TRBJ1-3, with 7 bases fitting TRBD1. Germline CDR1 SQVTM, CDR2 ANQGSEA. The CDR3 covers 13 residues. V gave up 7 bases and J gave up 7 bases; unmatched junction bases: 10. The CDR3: CSARTGGRNTIYF. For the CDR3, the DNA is TGCAGCGCGAGGACAGGCGGGCGGAACACCATATATTTT.

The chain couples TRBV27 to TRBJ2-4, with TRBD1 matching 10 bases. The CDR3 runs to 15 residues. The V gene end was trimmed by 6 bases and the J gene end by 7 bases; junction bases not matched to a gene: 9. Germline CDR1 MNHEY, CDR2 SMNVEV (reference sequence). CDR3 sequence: CASRQTGGAMNIQYF. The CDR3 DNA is TGTGCCAGCAGGCAGACAGGGGGCGCGATGAACATTCAGTACTTC.

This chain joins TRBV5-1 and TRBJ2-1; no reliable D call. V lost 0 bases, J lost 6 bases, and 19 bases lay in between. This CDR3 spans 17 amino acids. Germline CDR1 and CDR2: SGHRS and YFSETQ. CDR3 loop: CASSLAFDRQTRNEQFF. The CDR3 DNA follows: TGCGCCAGCAGCTTGGCATTTGACCGGCAGACACGCAATGAGCAGTTCTTC.

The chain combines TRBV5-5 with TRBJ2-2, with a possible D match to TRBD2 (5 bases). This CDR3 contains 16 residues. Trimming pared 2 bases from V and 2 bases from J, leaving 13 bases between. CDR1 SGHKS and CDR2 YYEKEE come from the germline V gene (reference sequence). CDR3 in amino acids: CASSFSSGLNTGELFF. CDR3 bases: TGTGCCAGCAGCTTCAGCAGCGGCCTAAACACCGGGGAGCTGTTTTTT.

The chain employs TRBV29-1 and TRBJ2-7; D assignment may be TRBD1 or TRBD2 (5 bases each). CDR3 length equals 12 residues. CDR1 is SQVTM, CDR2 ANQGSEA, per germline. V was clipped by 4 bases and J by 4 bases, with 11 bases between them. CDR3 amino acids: CSVGGDLYEQYF. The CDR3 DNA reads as TGCAGCGTTGGAGGGGATCTGTACGAGCAGTACTTC.

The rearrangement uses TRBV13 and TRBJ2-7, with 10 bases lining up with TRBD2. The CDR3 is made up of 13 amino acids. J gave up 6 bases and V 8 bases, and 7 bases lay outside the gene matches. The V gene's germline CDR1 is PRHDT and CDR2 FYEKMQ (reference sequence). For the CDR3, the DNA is TGTGCCAGCGCTAGCGGGAGCCCCCGCGAGCAGTACTTC. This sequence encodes CASASGSPREQYF.

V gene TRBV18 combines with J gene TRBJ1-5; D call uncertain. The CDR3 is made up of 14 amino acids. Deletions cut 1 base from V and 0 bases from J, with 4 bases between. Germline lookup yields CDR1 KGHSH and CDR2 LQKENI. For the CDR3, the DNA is TGTGCCAGCTCACCACTGGATAGCAATCAGCCCCAGCATTTT. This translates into CASSPLDSNQPQHF.

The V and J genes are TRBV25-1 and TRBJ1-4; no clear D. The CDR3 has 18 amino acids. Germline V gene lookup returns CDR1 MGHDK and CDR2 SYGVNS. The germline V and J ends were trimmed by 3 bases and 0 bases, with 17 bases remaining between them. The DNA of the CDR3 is TGTGCCAGCAGTGAGGTTAGGACGGAGAACCCAACTAATGAAAAACTGTTTTTT. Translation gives CASSEVRTENPTNEKLFF.

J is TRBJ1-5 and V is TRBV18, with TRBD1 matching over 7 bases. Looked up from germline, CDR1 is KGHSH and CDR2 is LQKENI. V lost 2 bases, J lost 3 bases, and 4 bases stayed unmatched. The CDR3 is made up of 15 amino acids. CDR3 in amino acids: CASSPTGQNNQPQHF. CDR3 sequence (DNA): TGTGCCAGCTCACCAACGGGACAGAACAATCAGCCCCAGCATTTT. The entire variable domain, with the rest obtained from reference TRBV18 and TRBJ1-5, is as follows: NAGVMQNPRHLVRRRGQEARLRCSPMKGHSHVYWYRQLPEEGLKFMVYLQKENIIDESGMPKERFSAEFPKEGPSILRIQQVVRGDSAAYFCASSPTGQNNQPQHFGDGTRLSIL.

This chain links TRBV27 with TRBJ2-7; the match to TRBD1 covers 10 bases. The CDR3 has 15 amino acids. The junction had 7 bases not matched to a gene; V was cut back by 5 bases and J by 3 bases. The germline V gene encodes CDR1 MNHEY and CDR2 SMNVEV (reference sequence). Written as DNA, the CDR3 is TGTGCCAGCAGTCCGAAGACAGGGGGCGGCTACGAGCAGTACTTC. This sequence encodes CASSPKTGGGYEQYF.

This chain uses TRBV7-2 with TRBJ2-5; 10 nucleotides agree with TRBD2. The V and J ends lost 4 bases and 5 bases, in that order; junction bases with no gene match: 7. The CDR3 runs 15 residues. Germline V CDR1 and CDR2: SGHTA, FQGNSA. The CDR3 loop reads CASSSSGRAWETQYF. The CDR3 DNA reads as TGTGCCAGCAGCTCAAGCGGGAGGGCCTGGGAGACCCAGTACTTC.

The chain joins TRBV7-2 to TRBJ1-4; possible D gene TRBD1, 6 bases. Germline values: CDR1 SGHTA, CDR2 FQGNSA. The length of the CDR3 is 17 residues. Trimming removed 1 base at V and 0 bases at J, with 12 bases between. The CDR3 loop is CASSLVARGATNEKLFF. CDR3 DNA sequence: TGTGCCAGCAGCTTAGTGGCCAGGGGTGCAACTAATGAAAAACTGTTTTTT.

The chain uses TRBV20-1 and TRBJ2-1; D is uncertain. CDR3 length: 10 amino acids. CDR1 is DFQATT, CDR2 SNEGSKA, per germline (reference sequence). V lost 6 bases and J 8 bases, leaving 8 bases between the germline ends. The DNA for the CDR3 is TGCAGTGCCATATTGCATGAGCAGTTCTTC. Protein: CSAILHEQFF.

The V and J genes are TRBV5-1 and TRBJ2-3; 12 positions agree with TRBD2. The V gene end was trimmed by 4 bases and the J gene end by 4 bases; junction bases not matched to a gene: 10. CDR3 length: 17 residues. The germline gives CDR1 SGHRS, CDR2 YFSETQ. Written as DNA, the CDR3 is TGCGCCAGCAGCCCGAGGGTGACTAGCGGGAGAGCAGATACGCAGTATTTT. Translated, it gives CASSPRVTSGRADTQYF.

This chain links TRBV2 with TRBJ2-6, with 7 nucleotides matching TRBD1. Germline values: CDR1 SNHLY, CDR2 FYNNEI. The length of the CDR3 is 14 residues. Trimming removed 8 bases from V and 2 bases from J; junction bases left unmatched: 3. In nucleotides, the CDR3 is TGTGCCAGCCTCGACAGGGCTGGGGCCAACGTCCTGACTTTC. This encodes CASLDRAGANVLTF.

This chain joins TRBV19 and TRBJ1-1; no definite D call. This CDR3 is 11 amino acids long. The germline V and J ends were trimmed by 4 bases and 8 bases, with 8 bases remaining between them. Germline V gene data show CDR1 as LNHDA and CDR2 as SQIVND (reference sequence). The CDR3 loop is CASSNLAEAFF. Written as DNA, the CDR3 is TGTGCCAGTAGTAACCTAGCAGAAGCTTTCTTT. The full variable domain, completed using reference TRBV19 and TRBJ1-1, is DGGITQSPKYLFRKEGQNVTLSCEQNLNHDAMYWYRQDPGQGLRLIYYSQIVNDFQKGDIAEGYSVSREKKESFPLTVTSAQKNPTAFYLCASSNLAEAFFGQGTRLTVV.

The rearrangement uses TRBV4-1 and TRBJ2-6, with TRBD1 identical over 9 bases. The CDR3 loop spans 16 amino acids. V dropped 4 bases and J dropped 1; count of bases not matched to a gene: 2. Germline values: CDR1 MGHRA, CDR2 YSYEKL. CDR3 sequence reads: CASSRGQGSGANVLTF. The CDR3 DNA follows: TGCGCCAGCAGCCGGGGACAGGGATCTGGGGCCAACGTCCTGACTTTC.

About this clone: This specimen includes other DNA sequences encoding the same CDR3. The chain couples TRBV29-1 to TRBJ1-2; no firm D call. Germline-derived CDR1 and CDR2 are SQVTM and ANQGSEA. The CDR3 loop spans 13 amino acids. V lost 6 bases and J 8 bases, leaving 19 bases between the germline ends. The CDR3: CSVLDTLGGGYTF. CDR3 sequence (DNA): TGCAGCGTCCTCGACACGCTCGGCGGGGGCTACACCTTC. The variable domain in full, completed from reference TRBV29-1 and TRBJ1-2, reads SAVISQKPSRDICQRGTSLTIQCQVDSQVTMMFWYRQQPGQSLTLIATANQGSEATYESGFVIDKFPISRPNLTFSTLTVSNMSPEDSSIYLCSVLDTLGGGYTFGSGTRLTVV.

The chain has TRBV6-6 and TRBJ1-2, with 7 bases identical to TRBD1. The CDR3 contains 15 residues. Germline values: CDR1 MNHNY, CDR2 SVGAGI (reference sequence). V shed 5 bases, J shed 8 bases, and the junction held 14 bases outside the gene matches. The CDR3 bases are TGTGCCAGCAGTCAATCTGTCAGGGGGGAAGGGGGCTACACCTTC. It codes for CASSQSVRGEGGYTF.

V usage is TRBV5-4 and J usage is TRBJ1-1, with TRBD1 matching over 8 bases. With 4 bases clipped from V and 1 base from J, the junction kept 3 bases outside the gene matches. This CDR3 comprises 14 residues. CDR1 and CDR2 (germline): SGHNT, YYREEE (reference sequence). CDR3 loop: CASSVGQGNTEAFF. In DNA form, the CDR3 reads TGTGCCAGCAGCGTCGGACAGGGGAACACTGAAGCTTTCTTT.